The 7 T cell receptor beta chains listed next were all sequenced from one sample in a study of blood T cell repertoires in COVID-19. The data were produced by immunoSEQ multiplex PCR, yet TCRdb's version contains in-frame clones alone and is incomplete. This table has fewer than 350,000 clones, around 91% appearing once. Material: PBMCs or T cells enriched from blood (not recorded which). These receptors came from a woman in her forties who had recovered from COVID-19.

This chain connects TRBV19 to TRBJ2-1; the match to TRBD2 covers 12 bases. The CDR3 totals 14 residues. V shed 6 bases and J 6 bases; nucleotides not matched to a gene: 3. Germline-derived CDR1 and CDR2 are LNHDA and SQIVND (reference sequence). CDR3 nucleotides: TGTGCCAGTAGGATACTAGCGGGGGGCAATGAGCAGTTCTTC. Translating gives CASRILAGGNEQFF.

The chain combines TRBV6-1 with TRBJ2-3; a weak D match, TRBD2 (7 bases). The ends were cut back, 3 bases at V and 1 base at J, with 11 bases in the middle. The CDR3 is 15 amino acids. CDR1 is MNHNS and CDR2 is SASEGT in the germline V gene. DNA of the CDR3: TGTGCCAGCAGTGAGGGGGCGGGGGGCACAGATACGCAGTATTTT. Translated: CASSEGAGGTDTQYF.

The rearrangement uses TRBV7-9 and TRBJ2-5, with D possibly matching TRBD2 (5 bases). The CDR3 has 13 amino acids. Deletions cut 4 bases from V and 5 bases from J, with 11 bases between. Germline CDR1 SEHNR, CDR2 FQNEAQ (reference sequence). CDR3 region: CASSSGISETQYF. In DNA, the CDR3 is TGTGCCAGCAGCTCCGGGATTTCCGAGACCCAGTACTTC.

This sequence joins TRBV9 and TRBJ2-2; D possibly corresponds to TRBD1 (6 bases). The CDR3 length is 13 residues. Deletions cut 0 bases from V and 6 bases from J, with 6 bases between. CDR1 is SGDLS, CDR2 YYNGEE, per germline. This chain's CDR3 is CASSVDRAGELFF. The CDR3 bases are TGTGCCAGCAGCGTAGACAGGGCCGGGGAGCTGTTTTTT.

This clone was counted a single time. V usage is TRBV3-1 (or the pseudogene TRBV3-2) and J usage is TRBJ1-1; D is unresolved. The CDR3 extends over 13 amino acids. The V gene's germline CDR1 is LGHDT and CDR2 YNNKEL (reference sequence). Between the trimmed V and J ends, which lost 1 base and 3 bases, there was a span of 6 bases. The CDR3 loop reads CASSQGRDTEAFF. CDR3 bases: TGTGCCAGCAGCCAAGGACGGGACACTGAAGCTTTCTTT.

The CDR3 region has the DNA TGCAGCGTTGAGGGGGGACAGGCCTACAATGAGCAGTTCTTC. It encodes CSVEGGQAYNEQFF. The V gene is TRBV29-1, the J gene TRBJ2-1; 8 bases fit TRBD1. Looked up from germline, CDR1 is SQVTM and CDR2 is ANQGSEA. J was trimmed by 2 bases and V by 3 bases; bases with no gene match: 3. This CDR3 contains 14 residues.

The chain couples TRBV5-8 to TRBJ1-2, with 9 bases identical to TRBD1. After removal of 0 bases from V and 4 bases from J, the junction contained 7 bases not matched to a gene. CDR1 is SGHTS, CDR2 YDEGEE, per germline. CDR3 length equals 16 residues. The CDR3 loop reads CASSLEGTGRLYGYTF. The CDR3 DNA sequence: TGTGCCAGCAGCTTGGAGGGGACAGGGAGGCTCTATGGCTACACCTTC.